This T cell receptor (beta chain) was recorded in a study of identical twins. TCRdb called the 5' RACE reads again in MiXCR, with one record for every CDR3 protein. Among roughly 290,000 distinct CDR3 sequences listed, approximately 8.5% were seen once. Concerning this clonotype itself: Its target is unknown.

Study-wide results and caveats: Findings depended on cross-sectional statistics rather than tracking the same donors.

This CDR3 is 17 amino acids long. Germline CDR1 and CDR2: MNHEY and SVGAGI. The germline V and J ends were trimmed by 2 bases and 1 base, with 15 bases remaining between them. These data were also filed under a second study, of yellow fever vaccine responses in identical twins.

Input material: memory (CD45RO+) T cells sorted from blood. The sequence came from a woman under 30 in good health. The chain combines TRBV6-5 with TRBJ1-3; D may be TRBD1 (5 bases). CDR3 in DNA: TGTGCCAGCAGTTACCAACGAAATACAGGATCTGGAAACACCATATATTTT. Translation gives CASSYQRNTGSGNTIYF.